This passage covers 7 T cell receptor beta chains from one sample sequenced in a study of cytomegalovirus exposure and HLA in healthy donors. PCR involved 60 Vbeta and 13 Jbeta primers. The assay was immunoSEQ multiplex PCR, and TCRdb's table has in-frame clones only and misses some. Of around 120,000 clones in the sample, roughly 78% were seen once. Sequencing was carried out using PBMCs. The receptors stem from a woman aged 40-49 years in good health and CMV-seronegative.

This clone appeared a single time. The rearrangement links TRBV27 to TRBJ1-2, with D perhaps TRBD1 (6 bases). The germline V and J ends were trimmed by 8 bases and 7 bases, with 17 bases remaining between them. Per germline, CDR1 MNHEY and CDR2 SMNVEV (reference sequence). The CDR3 has 13 residues. In nucleotides, the CDR3 is TGTGCCAGCGGACTTAGGCAGGGGCTTGGCTACACCTTC. Translated: CASGLRQGLGYTF.

Comments on this clone: Sequence at one end of the junction differs from germline and may be a read error. The rearrangement uses TRBV7-9 and TRBJ2-1; 9 bases line up with TRBD1. CDR1 is SEHNR, CDR2 FQNEAQ, per germline (reference sequence). The CDR3 is 17 residues long. The CDR3 here is CSSSLGGRQGGYNEQFF. CDR3 in DNA: TGTTCCAGCAGCTTAGGTGGGAGACAGGGGGGATACAATGAGCAGTTCTTC.

The chain joins TRBV6-1 to TRBJ2-1; TRBD2 matches 8 bases. Trimming cost V 3 bases and J 3 bases; bases outside gene matches: 1. Per the germline V gene, CDR1 is MNHNS and CDR2 is SASEGT. The CDR3 runs to 14 residues. CDR3 in DNA: TGTGCCAGCAGTGAGCGGGGGGACTACAATGAGCAGTTCTTC. This sequence encodes CASSERGDYNEQFF.

This clone was counted once. The genes are TRBV7-2 and TRBJ2-1; 8 bases line up with TRBD1. From germline, CDR1 is SGHTA and CDR2 FQGNSA. J gave up 4 bases and V 5 bases, and 7 bases lay outside the gene matches. CDR3 length equals 15 residues. The chain's CDR3 is CASSHGGQAYNEQFF. The CDR3 nucleotides are TGTGCCAGCAGCCACGGGGGACAGGCTTACAATGAGCAGTTCTTC.

V and J are TRBV11-2 and TRBJ1-1; D is perhaps TRBD1 (5 bases). Trimming removed 1 base at V and 0 bases at J, with 12 bases between. The CDR3 spans 16 residues. Per germline, CDR1 SGHAT and CDR2 FQNNGV. CDR3 sequence (DNA): TGTGCCAGCAGCTTAGGGTGGACACACATGAACACTGAAGCTTTCTTT. Its translation: CASSLGWTHMNTEAFF. The variable domain in full, completed from reference TRBV11-2 and TRBJ1-1, reads EAGVAQSPRYKIIEKRQSVAFWCNPISGHATLYWYQQILGQGPKLLIQFQNNGVVDDSQLPKDRFSAERLKGVDSTLKIQPAKLEDSAVYLCASSLGWTHMNTEAFFGQGTRLTVV.

This clone was recorded a few times. V gene TRBV5-4 combines with J gene TRBJ2-1, with 8 bases fitting TRBD2. This CDR3 has 16 residues. Looked up from germline, CDR1 is SGHNT and CDR2 is YYREEE (reference sequence). The V segment lost 4 bases and the J segment 8 bases; nucleotides outside the gene matches: 14. The CDR3 DNA reads TGTGCCAGCAGCCGTAATTCCGGGACTAGAGCCGATGAGCAGTTCTTC. Residues: CASSRNSGTRADEQFF.

This chain joins TRBV19 and TRBJ2-7; D possibly corresponds to TRBD2 (6 bases). Germline CDR1 LNHDA, CDR2 SQIVND (reference sequence). The CDR3 runs to 12 residues. V was shortened by 6 bases and J by 6 bases, with 12 bases between the two germline ends. CDR3: CASSGGGGEQYF. The CDR3 DNA reads as TGTGCCAGTAGCGGGGGAGGTGGCGAGCAGTACTTC.